This T cell receptor beta chain originates from a study of technical replicates of blood from several donors. In germline, CDR1 is ENHRY, CDR2 SYGVKD. The CDR3 loop spans 14 amino acids. V was pared by 2 bases and J by 2 bases, with 7 bases between. Profiled with immunoSEQ multiplex PCR; TCRdb holds only in-frame clones, not every one. There are 74,000 or so clones in the sample; around 96% occur only once, and roughly 0.21% lies in the top ten. The origin of this receptor is a human donor in good health. The material sequenced was T cells isolated from PBMCs. The genes are TRBV10-3 and TRBJ1-5; D gene unclear. CDR3 residues: CAISEPGGNQPQHF. DNA of the CDR3: TGTGCCATCAGTGAGCCAGGTGGCAATCAGCCCCAGCATTTT.